Detailed here is one TCR beta chain. This sample was taken from a study of shared clonotypes between healthy human individuals. Ten immunoSEQ deep assay plates served to sequence unsorted PBMC DNA. As handled by the study authors: Quality scores were absent from the junction-only immunoSEQ sequences, so filtering differed. Method: immunoSEQ multiplex PCR; TCRdb's copy keeps in-frame clones and lacks some. Clone size and the V and J calls come from that table; the DNA yielded D and trimming. Among around 430,000 clones listed, 75% to 85% were seen once. Germline values: CDR1 LNHDA, CDR2 SQIVND (reference sequence). The CDR3 is 13 amino acids. V was trimmed by 0 bases and J by 9 bases, leaving 12 bases between them.

The sample was PBMCs. The receptor was isolated from a woman in her thirties or forties in good health. Some clones in this sample may be carry-over from other donors' samples. V is TRBV19 and J is TRBJ2-7; D ambiguous. In nucleotides, the CDR3 is TGTGCCAGTAGTATAGATGCCGTCTCGGGGCAGTACTTC. It is translated as CASSIDAVSGQYF.